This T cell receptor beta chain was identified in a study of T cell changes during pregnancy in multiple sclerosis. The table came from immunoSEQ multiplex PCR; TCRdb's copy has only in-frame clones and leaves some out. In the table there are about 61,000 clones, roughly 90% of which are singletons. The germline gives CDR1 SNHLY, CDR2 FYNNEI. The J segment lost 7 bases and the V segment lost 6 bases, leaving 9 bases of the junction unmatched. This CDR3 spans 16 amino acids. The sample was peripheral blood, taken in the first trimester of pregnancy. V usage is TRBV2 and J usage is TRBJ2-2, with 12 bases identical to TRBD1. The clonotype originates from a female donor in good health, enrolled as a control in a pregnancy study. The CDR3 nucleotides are TGTGCCAGCAGGGGGGACAGGGGGCGCCGGGGCGGGGAGCTGTTTTTT. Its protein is CASRGDRGRRGGELFF.